The rows below give T cell receptor beta chains drawn from one sample of a study of blood T cell repertoires in COVID-19. Profiling relied on immunoSEQ multiplex PCR, and the TCRdb table lists in-frame clones only, not all of them. Of over 25,000 clones listed, over 75% are singletons. Sequencing was carried out using peripheral blood. Receptors originate from an elderly man with active COVID-19. CDR3s include the opening cysteine and the closing phenylalanine or tryptophan. A D gene is named only where the DNA matches it firmly. The size entry is marked missing in some rows and otherwise reads once, few, many or a size class.

j_call: TRBJ2-5
clone_size: -
v_call: TRBV11-3
d_call: -
cdr3_nt: TGTGCCAGCAGCTTAGATCAGGGGACCCAGTACTTC
cdr3_aa: CASSLDQGTQYF

j_call: TRBJ1-1
clone_size: once
v_call: TRBV19
d_call: -
cdr3_nt: TGTGCCAGTACCGTGGTCGGGATGAACACTGAAGCTTTCTTT
cdr3_aa: CASTVVGMNTEAFF

j_call: TRBJ2-3
clone_size: -
v_call: TRBV29-1
d_call: TRBD2
cdr3_nt: TGCAGCGTTGAAGGGACTAGCGGGGGGGCAGATACGCAGTATTTT
cdr3_aa: CSVEGTSGGADTQYF

j_call: TRBJ2-1
clone_size: -
v_call: TRBV2
d_call: -
cdr3_nt: TGTGCCAGCTCCTCCCGGAGCCAGTTCTTC
cdr3_aa: CASSSRSQFF

j_call: TRBJ1-1
clone_size: -
v_call: TRBV5-1
d_call: -
cdr3_nt: TGCGCCAGCAGCCTGACCCGCGGGGGCACGGCTTTCTTT
cdr3_aa: CASSLTRGGTAFF

j_call: TRBJ2-3
clone_size: few
v_call: TRBV5-4
d_call: -
cdr3_nt: TGTGCCAGCAGCGGGCAGGCGGATACGCAGTATTTT
cdr3_aa: CASSGQADTQYF

j_call: TRBJ1-4
clone_size: few
v_call: TRBV11-2
d_call: TRBD1
cdr3_nt: TGTGCCAGCAGCACTCAGGGACAGGGGTTCTCTAATGAAAAACTGTTTTTT
cdr3_aa: CASSTQGQGFSNEKLFF

j_call: TRBJ2-3
clone_size: -
v_call: TRBV18
d_call: TRBD1
cdr3_nt: TGTGCCAGCTCACCACCGGGACAGGGGTCAGATACGCAGTATTTT
cdr3_aa: CASSPPGQGSDTQYF

j_call: TRBJ1-1
clone_size: -
v_call: TRBV6-5
d_call: -
cdr3_nt: TGTGCCAGCGGCCCGGTAGCAACTGAAGCTTTCTTT
cdr3_aa: CASGPVATEAFF

j_call: TRBJ1-6
clone_size: -
v_call: TRBV12-3/TRBV12-4
d_call: -
cdr3_nt: TGTGCCAGCAGGACCGGGGATTCACCCCTCCACTTT
cdr3_aa: CASRTGDSPLHF

j_call: TRBJ1-2
clone_size: -
v_call: TRBV14
d_call: -
cdr3_nt: TGTGCCAGCAGCCCGATGTGGAGTGGCTACACCTTC
cdr3_aa: CASSPMWSGYTF

j_call: TRBJ1-2
clone_size: -
v_call: TRBV7-9
d_call: -
cdr3_nt: TGTGCCAGCAGCCCAGGGGTGGGGGCGCGAGGCTACACCTTC
cdr3_aa: CASSPGVGARGYTF

j_call: TRBJ2-3
clone_size: -
v_call: TRBV5-4
d_call: -
cdr3_nt: TGTGCCAGCAGCTTTGAGACAGATGCCACTAGCACAGATACGCAGTATTTT
cdr3_aa: CASSFETDATSTDTQYF